This T cell receptor beta chain comes out of a study of T cell changes during pregnancy in multiple sclerosis. Clones were read by immunoSEQ multiplex PCR, and TCRdb kept only the in-frame ones, dropping some. Of about 93,000 clones detected, roughly 92% appear once; the ten largest clones hold approximately 1.9%. The input for sequencing was peripheral blood, taken after pregnancy. This clonotype was obtained from a female donor with multiple sclerosis, enrolled in a pregnancy study.

CDR3 sequence: CASSHDGLAGPASYEQYF. The CDR3 bases are TGTGCCAGCAGCCACGATGGACTAGCGGGACCGGCATCCTACGAGCAGTACTTC. The V and J genes are TRBV7-9 and TRBJ2-7, with 12 bases identical to TRBD2. This CDR3 is built from 18 residues. The germline V gene has CDR1 SEHNR and CDR2 FQNEAQ (reference sequence). Germline trimming cut 5 bases from V and 1 base from J; bases unmatched to any gene: 12.